These 28 T cell receptor beta chains came from one sample sequenced in a study of control samples from healthy donors and cancer patients. Using immunoSEQ multiplex PCR, the repertoire was profiled, and TCRdb retains in-frame clones only, with some absent. The data contain roughly 80,000 clones, just under 90% of them singletons. The material sequenced was blood. The receptors were sampled from a man between 50 and 59 years old in good health.

This sequence joins TRBV7-2 and TRBJ1-5, with TRBD1 as a possible D gene (6 bases). Trimming stripped 2 bases from V and 2 bases from J, with 10 bases between. The germline CDR1 and CDR2 sequences are SGHTA and FQGNSA. This CDR3 is 15 amino acids long. This CDR3 is CASSLRSGGNQPQHF. In DNA form, the CDR3 reads TGTGCCAGCAGCTTACGGTCAGGGGGCAATCAGCCCCAGCATTTT. Drawing the rest from reference TRBV7-2 and TRBJ1-5, the complete variable domain is GAGVSQSPSNKVTEKGKDVELRCDPISGHTALYWYRQSLGQGLEFLIYFQGNSAPDKSGLPSDRFSAERTGGSVSTLTIQRTQQEDSAVYLCASSLRSGGNQPQHFGDGTRLSIL.

This clone was seen a handful of times. This rearrangement joins TRBV27 to TRBJ2-1; 9 bases agree with TRBD2. Unmatched junction bases numbered 7, after V lost 3 bases and J lost 7 bases. The CDR3 is 15 residues long. Germline CDR1 is MNHEY and CDR2 is SMNVEV (reference sequence). The CDR3 sequence: CASSFGLAGTNEQFF. In nucleotides, the CDR3 is TGTGCCAGCAGTTTCGGCCTAGCGGGGACAAATGAGCAGTTCTTC.

In its sample, this clone was seen once. The chain joins TRBV7-9 to TRBJ2-2; D might be TRBD1 (5 bases). Trimming took 5 bases from V and 7 from J, leaving 14 bases between them. CDR3 length equals 14 residues. Germline loops: CDR1 SEHNR, CDR2 FQNEAQ (reference sequence). The CDR3 coding sequence is TGTGCCAGCAGCCTAGGCCAGGGCGGCGGGGAGCTGTTTTTT. It codes for CASSLGQGGGELFF.

The chain recombines TRBV13 with TRBJ1-4; D is unclear. The CDR3 extends over 15 amino acids. Germline V gene sequence: CDR1 PRHDT, CDR2 FYEKMQ (reference sequence). Trimming cost V 0 bases and J 2 bases, with 7 bases left between them. The CDR3 spells CASSLGGRTNEKLFF. The CDR3 DNA follows: TGTGCCAGCAGCTTAGGAGGCAGGACTAATGAAAAACTGTTTTTT. Filled out from reference TRBV13 and TRBJ1-4, the complete variable domain reads AAGVIQSPRHLIKEKRETATLKCYPIPRHDTVYWYQQGPGQDPQFLISFYEKMQSDKGSIPDRFSAQQFSDYHSELNMSSLELGDSALYFCASSLGGRTNEKLFFGSGTQLSVL.

The gene calls are TRBV18 and TRBJ1-1; 9 nucleotides agree with TRBD1. The V gene end was trimmed by 2 bases and the J gene end by 6 bases; junction bases not matched to a gene: 7. Germline-derived CDR1 and CDR2 are KGHSH and LQKENI. The CDR3 runs 15 residues. CDR3 residues: CASSPNNRGPAEAFF. The CDR3 DNA sequence: TGTGCCAGCTCACCAAACAACAGGGGGCCGGCTGAAGCTTTCTTT.

The V call is TRBV18, the J call TRBJ1-4; D call uncertain. This CDR3 region has 17 residues. Trimming pared 1 base from V and 0 bases from J, leaving 12 bases between. The V gene's germline CDR1 is KGHSH and CDR2 LQKENI. The CDR3: CASSPRLGDTTNEKLFF. In DNA form, the CDR3 reads TGTGCCAGCTCACCACGATTAGGAGATACAACTAATGAAAAACTGTTTTTT.

V gene TRBV19 combines with J gene TRBJ1-6; 7 positions match TRBD1. The CDR3 runs to 17 residues. CDR1 is LNHDA, CDR2 SQIVND, per germline (reference sequence). After removal of 6 bases from V and 0 bases from J, the junction contained 8 bases not matched to a gene. The CDR3 protein is CASRTLQGNSYNSPLHF. In nucleotides, the CDR3 is TGTGCCAGTAGGACTTTACAGGGGAACTCCTATAATTCACCCCTCCACTTT.

The chain links TRBV6-5 to TRBJ2-7; tentative D call: TRBD2 (5 bases). Germline-derived CDR1 and CDR2 are MNHEY and SVGAGI. Trimming left V 6 bases short and J 3 bases short, with 15 bases between. The CDR3 has 14 residues. DNA for the CDR3: TGTGCCAGCAGCTGGGAGCAGTCGAGCTACGAGCAGTACTTC. Translating it yields CASSWEQSSYEQYF.

J is TRBJ2-3 and V is TRBV9; 13 bases are a match to TRBD2. CDR1 and CDR2 (germline): SGDLS, YYNGEE. The CDR3 extends over 16 amino acids. J lost 4 bases, V lost 3 bases, and 5 bases had no gene match. CDR3 loop: CASSGLAGGGADTQYF. DNA of the CDR3: TGTGCCAGCAGCGGACTAGCGGGGGGAGGCGCAGATACGCAGTATTTT.

The chain recombines TRBV30 with TRBJ1-1; no clear D gene. The CDR3 spans 11 residues. The germline V gene has CDR1 GTSNPN and CDR2 SVGIG (reference sequence). V was clipped by 3 bases and J by 6 bases, with 8 bases between them. The CDR3 loop is CAWSPHPEAFF. CDR3 DNA: TGTGCCTGGAGCCCCCACCCTGAAGCTTTCTTT.

This clone was seen a single time. V gene TRBV5-5 combines with J gene TRBJ1-5; possible D gene TRBD1, 5 bases. The germline gives CDR1 SGHKS, CDR2 YYEKEE (reference sequence). CDR3 length equals 13 residues. V shed 2 bases and J shed 9 bases, with 12 bases lying between them. CDR3 nucleotides: TGTGCCAGCAGCTTAGTCCCAGGGTCGCCCCAGCATTTT. Its translation is CASSLVPGSPQHF.

The chain links TRBV30 to TRBJ1-4; TRBD1 is a possible D gene (5 bases). The V end lost 5 bases, the J end lost 8 bases, and 15 bases lay between the germline ends. The CDR3 is made up of 13 amino acids. Germline CDR1 reads GTSNPN; CDR2 reads SVGIG (reference sequence). CDR3 sequence: CAWGKREGEKLFF. The CDR3 DNA reads TGTGCCTGGGGTAAAAGGGAGGGGGAAAAACTGTTTTTT.

This chain uses TRBV11-2 with TRBJ1-1; D is ambiguous. Germline V gives CDR1 SGHAT, CDR2 FQNNGV. This CDR3 has 14 residues. Trimming took off 6 bases at V and 4 bases at J, with 15 bases between the two ends. The CDR3 DNA reads as TGTGCCAGCAGTCGCTTAGAGTTGGGCACTGAAGCTTTCTTT. As protein: CASSRLELGTEAFF.

This chain links TRBV19 with TRBJ2-7, with a weak D call TRBD2 (6 bases). CDR1 is LNHDA, CDR2 SQIVND, per germline (reference sequence). The CDR3 extends over 15 amino acids. V lost 0 bases, J lost 4 bases, and 13 bases lay in between. DNA for the CDR3: TGTGCCAGTAGTATAGATCTGTGGGGGACTTACGAGCAGTACTTC. Its protein is CASSIDLWGTYEQYF.

The V gene is TRBV19, the J gene TRBJ1-5, with 8 positions matching TRBD1. Trimming at V came to 0 bases and at J to 4 bases, leaving 2 bases not matched to a gene. CDR1 is LNHDA, CDR2 SQIVND, per germline (reference sequence). The CDR3 has 15 residues. Here the CDR3 DNA reads TGTGCCAGTAGTATAGATAGGACAGGGAATCAGCCCCAGCATTTT. Translation gives CASSIDRTGNQPQHF.

This rearrangement joins TRBV30 to TRBJ1-2; D not resolved. CDR3 length equals 15 residues. Germline CDR1 and CDR2: GTSNPN and SVGIG (reference sequence). Between the trimmed V and J ends, which lost 0 bases and 2 bases, there was a span of 13 bases. The CDR3 protein is CAWSVGSWVNYGYTF. The CDR3 DNA is TGTGCCTGGAGTGTGGGTTCTTGGGTGAACTATGGCTACACCTTC.

The gene calls are TRBV10-3 and TRBJ2-6; 9 bases agree with TRBD2. This CDR3 is built from 18 residues. The V segment lost 7 bases and the J segment 0 bases; nucleotides outside the gene matches: 10. The germline V gene has CDR1 ENHRY and CDR2 SYGVKD. This CDR3 reads CAIKTGLAGNSGANVLTF. Written as DNA, the CDR3 is TGTGCCATCAAGACTGGGCTAGCGGGGAACTCTGGGGCCAACGTCCTGACTTTC.

The chain employs TRBV5-1 and TRBJ2-1; D ambiguous. Germline V gene sequence: CDR1 SGHRS, CDR2 YFSETQ. With 5 bases removed from V and 5 bases from J, the gap between germline ends came to 11 bases. The CDR3 contains 13 residues. The DNA of the CDR3 is TGCGCCAGCAGTCACGGCAGCGACAATGAGCAGTTCTTC. Translated: CASSHGSDNEQFF.

The chain couples TRBV19 to TRBJ2-5; TRBD1 matches at 7 bases. The CDR3 runs to 16 residues. The germline gives CDR1 LNHDA, CDR2 SQIVND (reference sequence). After removal of 8 bases from V and 0 bases from J, the junction contained 12 bases not matched to a gene. CDR3 residues: CASSAGQATYQETQYF. The DNA for the CDR3 is TGTGCCAGTTCCGCCGGACAGGCTACGTACCAAGAGACCCAGTACTTC. The entire variable domain, with the rest obtained from reference TRBV19 and TRBJ2-5, is as follows: DGGITQSPKYLFRKEGQNVTLSCEQNLNHDAMYWYRQDPGQGLRLIYYSQIVNDFQKGDIAEGYSVSREKKESFPLTVTSAQKNPTAFYLCASSAGQATYQETQYFGPGTRLLVL.

The chain employs TRBV5-5 and TRBJ1-5; no reliable D call. Germline V CDR1 and CDR2: SGHKS, YYEKEE (reference sequence). V was trimmed by 4 bases and J by 1 base, leaving 6 bases between them. The CDR3 loop spans 13 amino acids. The CDR3 nucleotides are TGTGCCAGCAGCCCTATCAGCAATCAGCCCCAGCATTTT. Translated, it gives CASSPISNQPQHF.

The chain links TRBV3-1 (or the pseudogene TRBV3-2) to TRBJ1-1; 7 nucleotides agree with TRBD1. V was clipped by 8 bases and J by 1 base; unmatched bases: 10. Germline lookup yields CDR1 LGHDT and CDR2 YNNKEL (reference sequence). This CDR3 has 15 residues. CDR3 region: CASSRTGLTNTEAFF. The CDR3 bases are TGTGCCAGCTCACGGACAGGATTGACGAACACTGAAGCTTTCTTT.

J is TRBJ2-3 and V is TRBV10-3; D ambiguous. Germline values: CDR1 ENHRY, CDR2 SYGVKD. This CDR3 has 13 amino acids. Trimming cost V 5 bases and J 3 bases, with 9 bases left between them. In DNA form, the CDR3 reads TGTGCCATCAGTATAGGTCCGACAGATACGCAGTATTTT. This sequence encodes CAISIGPTDTQYF.

Worth noting for this clone: The identical CDR3 is also encoded by other nucleotide sequences in the sample. This rearrangement joins TRBV5-4 to TRBJ2-4; D may correspond to TRBD1 or TRBD2 (6 bases each). The V gene lost 3 bases and the J gene lost 9 bases, with 19 bases spanning the gap. This CDR3 comprises 15 residues. Germline values: CDR1 SGHNT, CDR2 YYREEE (reference sequence). Here the CDR3 reads CASSSLGGPTGIQYF. CDR3 in DNA: TGTGCCAGCAGCTCTCTCGGGGGCCCCACGGGCATTCAGTACTTC.

This clone appeared a few times. V usage is TRBV6-1 and J usage is TRBJ2-6; D remains ambiguous. V lost 1 base and J 0 bases, leaving 4 bases between the germline ends. Germline loops: CDR1 MNHNS, CDR2 SASEGT. The CDR3 loop spans 15 amino acids. CDR3 sequence: CASSEDSSGANVLTF. The CDR3 coding sequence is TGTGCCAGCAGTGAAGACAGCTCTGGGGCCAACGTCCTGACTTTC.

The V gene is TRBV6-2 or TRBV6-3, the J gene TRBJ1-4, with a possible D match to TRBD1 (5 bases). Germline assignment: CDR1 MNHEY and CDR2 SVGEGT. V was shortened by 4 bases and J by 12 bases, with 21 bases between the two germline ends. The CDR3 covers 15 residues. The CDR3 nucleotides read TGTGCCAGCAGTTCCGCCGGAGGTCTCGGAGGGGAACTGTTTTTT. It yields the protein CASSSAGGLGGELFF.

The CDR3 nucleotides are TGTGCCAGCAGCCAAGCCTCATTTTGGGAAAAGGGGGCTTTTGAAGCTTTCTTT. Translating gives CASSQASFWEKGAFEAFF. The chain employs TRBV4-2 and TRBJ1-1, with 7 positions matching TRBD1. Germline values: CDR1 LGHNA, CDR2 YNFKEQ. J gave up 7 bases and V 1 base, and 18 bases lay outside the gene matches. The CDR3 contains 18 residues.

This chain joins TRBV27 and TRBJ1-1; 9 bases are shared with TRBD1. The length of the CDR3 is 15 residues. Germline V gives CDR1 MNHEY, CDR2 SMNVEV (reference sequence). V trimming: 6 bases; J trimming: 1 base; junction bases outside the gene matches: 6. The CDR3 DNA is TGTGCCAGCAGCCCTGTGACAGGGGGGAACACTGAAGCTTTCTTT. It translates to CASSPVTGGNTEAFF.

In this sample, this clone turned up a few times. The V and J genes are TRBV7-9 and TRBJ1-5; D call uncertain. There are 13 residues in the CDR3. Trimming removed 3 bases at V and 9 bases at J, with 12 bases between. CDR1 and CDR2 from the germline V gene are SEHNR and FQNEAQ (reference sequence). CDR3 coding DNA: TGTGCCAGCAGCTTTGGATCCCTGACGCCCCAGCATTTT. This translates into CASSFGSLTPQHF.